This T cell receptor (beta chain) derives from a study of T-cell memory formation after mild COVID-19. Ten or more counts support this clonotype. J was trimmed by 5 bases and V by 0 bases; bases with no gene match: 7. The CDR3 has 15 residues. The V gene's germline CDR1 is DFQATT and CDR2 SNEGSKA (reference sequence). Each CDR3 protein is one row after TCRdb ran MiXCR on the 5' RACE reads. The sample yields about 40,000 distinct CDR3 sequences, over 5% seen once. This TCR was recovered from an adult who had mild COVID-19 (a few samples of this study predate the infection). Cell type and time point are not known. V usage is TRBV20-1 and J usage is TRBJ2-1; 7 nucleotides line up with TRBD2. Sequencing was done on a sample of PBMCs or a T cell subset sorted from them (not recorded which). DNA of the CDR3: TGCAGTGCTAGAGATCAGGGCGGGAGAAACAATGAGCAGTTCTTC. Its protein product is CSARDQGGRNNEQFF.